This T cell receptor beta chain derives from a study of OX40 agonist ivuxolimab in advanced cancers. Study observations and caveats: More expanded clones were found, on average, in CD8+ than in CD4+ T cells.

Generated by immunoSEQ multiplex PCR, the TCRdb table keeps only in-frame clones and is missing some. The table lists more than 15,000 clones, roughly 75% of them singletons. Details on this clone: Its antigen is as yet unknown.

V was pared by 2 bases and J by 5 bases, with 5 bases of the junction left unmatched. The CDR3 runs 15 residues. Germline assignment: CDR1 SGHRS and CDR2 YFSETQ. The genes are TRBV5-1 and TRBJ2-2; TRBD1 agrees at 8 bases. The TCR was taken from an adult with an advanced solid tumor such as melanoma, head and neck, liver or kidney cancer. The sample consisted of CD4+ or CD8+ T cells sorted from blood, taken in a trial of the OX40 agonist ivuxolimab. The DNA for the CDR3 is TGCGCCAGCAGCTTCCAGGGGGCGAGGACCGGGGAGCTGTTTTTT. It specifies CASSFQGARTGELFF. Supplemented by reference TRBV5-1 and TRBJ2-2, the full variable domain reads KAGVTQTPRYLIKTRGQQVTLSCSPISGHRSVSWYQQTPGQGLQFLFEYFSETQRNKGNFPGRFSGRQFSNSRSEMNVSTLELGDSALYLCASSFQGARTGELFFGEGSRLTVL.